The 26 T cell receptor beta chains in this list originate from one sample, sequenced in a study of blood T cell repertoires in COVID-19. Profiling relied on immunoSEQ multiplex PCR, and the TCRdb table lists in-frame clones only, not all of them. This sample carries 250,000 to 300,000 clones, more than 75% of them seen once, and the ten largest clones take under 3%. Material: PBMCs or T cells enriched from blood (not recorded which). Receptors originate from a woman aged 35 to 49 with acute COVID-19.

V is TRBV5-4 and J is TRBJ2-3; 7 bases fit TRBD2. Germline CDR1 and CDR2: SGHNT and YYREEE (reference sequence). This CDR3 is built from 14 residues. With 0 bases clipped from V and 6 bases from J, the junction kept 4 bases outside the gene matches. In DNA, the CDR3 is TGTGCCAGCAGCTTGGCTGCGGGGGTCGATACGCAGTATTTT. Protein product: CASSLAAGVDTQYF. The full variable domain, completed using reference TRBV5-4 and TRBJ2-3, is ETGVTQSPTHLIKTRGQQVTLRCSSQSGHNTVSWYQQALGQGPQFIFQYYREEENGRGNFPPRFSGLQFPNYSSELNVNALELDDSALYLCASSLAAGVDTQYFGPGTRLTVL.

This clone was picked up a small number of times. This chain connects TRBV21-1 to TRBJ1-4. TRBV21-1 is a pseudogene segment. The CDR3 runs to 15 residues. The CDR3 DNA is TGTGCCAGCAGCAAATCTCGACGGGGAGCTGAAAAACTGTTTTTT. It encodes CASSKSRRGAEKLFF.

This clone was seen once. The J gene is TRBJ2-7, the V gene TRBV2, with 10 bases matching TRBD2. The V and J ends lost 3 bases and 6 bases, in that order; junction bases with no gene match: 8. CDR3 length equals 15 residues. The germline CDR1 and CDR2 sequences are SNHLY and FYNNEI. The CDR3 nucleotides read TGTGCCAGCAGTGAGGCTAGCGGGAGCCCCGGCGAGCAGTACTTC. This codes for CASSEASGSPGEQYF.

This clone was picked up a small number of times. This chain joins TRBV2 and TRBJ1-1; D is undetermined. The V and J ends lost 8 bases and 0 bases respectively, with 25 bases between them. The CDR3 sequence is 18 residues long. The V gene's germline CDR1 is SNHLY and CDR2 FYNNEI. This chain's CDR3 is CASVAERQAPILNTEAFF. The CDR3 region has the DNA TGTGCCAGCGTTGCCGAACGGCAGGCCCCTATACTGAACACTGAAGCTTTCTTT.

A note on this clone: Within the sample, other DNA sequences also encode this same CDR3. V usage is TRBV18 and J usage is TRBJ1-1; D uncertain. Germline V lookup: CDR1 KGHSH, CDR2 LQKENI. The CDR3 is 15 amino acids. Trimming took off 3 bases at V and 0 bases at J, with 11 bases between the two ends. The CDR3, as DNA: TGTGCCAGCTCACCCCGGGGAGTAATGAACACTGAAGCTTTCTTT. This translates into CASSPRGVMNTEAFF.

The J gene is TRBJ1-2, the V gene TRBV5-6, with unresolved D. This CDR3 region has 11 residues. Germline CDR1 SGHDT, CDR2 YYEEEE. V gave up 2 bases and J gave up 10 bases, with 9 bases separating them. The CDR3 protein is CASSFLRVYTF. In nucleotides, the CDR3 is TGTGCCAGCAGCTTTTTGAGGGTCTACACCTTC.

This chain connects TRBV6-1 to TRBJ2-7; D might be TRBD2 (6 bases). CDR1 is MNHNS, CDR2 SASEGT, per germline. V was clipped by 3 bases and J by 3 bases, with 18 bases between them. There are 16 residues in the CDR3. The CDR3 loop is CASSDGSGALIYEQYF. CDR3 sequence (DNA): TGTGCCAGCAGTGACGGGAGTGGGGCATTAATCTACGAGCAGTACTTC.

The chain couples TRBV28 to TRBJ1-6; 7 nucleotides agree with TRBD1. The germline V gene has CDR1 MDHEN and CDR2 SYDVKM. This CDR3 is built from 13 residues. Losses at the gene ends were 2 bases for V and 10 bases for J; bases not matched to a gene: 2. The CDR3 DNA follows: TGTGCCAGCAGTTTAGGGACAGTATCACCCCTCCACTTT. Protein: CASSLGTVSPLHF.

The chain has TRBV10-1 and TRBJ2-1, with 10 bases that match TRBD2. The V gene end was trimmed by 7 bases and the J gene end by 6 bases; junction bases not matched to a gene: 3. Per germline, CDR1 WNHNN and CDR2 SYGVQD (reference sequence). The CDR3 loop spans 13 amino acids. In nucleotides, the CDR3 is TGCGCCAGCAAGAGCGGGAGGGCCAATGAGCAGTTCTTC. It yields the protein CASKSGRANEQFF.

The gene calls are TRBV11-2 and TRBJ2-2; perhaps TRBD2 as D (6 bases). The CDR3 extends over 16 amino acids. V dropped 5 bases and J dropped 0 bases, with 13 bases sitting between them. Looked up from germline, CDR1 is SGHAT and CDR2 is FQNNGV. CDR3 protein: CASSRQRASNTGELFF. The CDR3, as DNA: TGTGCCAGCAGCAGACAGCGGGCGTCGAACACCGGGGAGCTGTTTTTT.

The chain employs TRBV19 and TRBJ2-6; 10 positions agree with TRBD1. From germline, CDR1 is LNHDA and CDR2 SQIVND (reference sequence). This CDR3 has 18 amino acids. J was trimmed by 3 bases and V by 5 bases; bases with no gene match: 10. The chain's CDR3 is CASSDRGRETVGANVLTF. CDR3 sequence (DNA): TGTGCCAGTAGTGACAGGGGGCGCGAGACGGTTGGGGCCAACGTCCTGACTTTC.

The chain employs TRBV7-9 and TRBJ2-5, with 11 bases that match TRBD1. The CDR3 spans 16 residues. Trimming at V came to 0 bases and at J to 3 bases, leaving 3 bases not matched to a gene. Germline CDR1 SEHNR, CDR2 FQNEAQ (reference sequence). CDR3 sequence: CASSLARTGGEETQYF. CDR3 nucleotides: TGTGCCAGCAGCTTAGCCAGGACAGGGGGCGAAGAGACCCAGTACTTC.

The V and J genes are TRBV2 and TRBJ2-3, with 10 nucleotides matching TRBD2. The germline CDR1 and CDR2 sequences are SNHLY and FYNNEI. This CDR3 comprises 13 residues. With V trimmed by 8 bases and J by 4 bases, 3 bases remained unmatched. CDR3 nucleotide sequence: TGTGCCAGCGTAGCGGGGGGCCCAGATACGCAGTATTTT. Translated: CASVAGGPDTQYF.

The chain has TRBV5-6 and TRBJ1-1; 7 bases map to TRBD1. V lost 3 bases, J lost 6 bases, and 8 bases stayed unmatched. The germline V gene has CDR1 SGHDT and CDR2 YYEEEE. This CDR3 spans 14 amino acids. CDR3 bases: TGTGCCAGCAGCTCTTTTATGACAGGGTCTGAAGCTTTCTTT. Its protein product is CASSSFMTGSEAFF.

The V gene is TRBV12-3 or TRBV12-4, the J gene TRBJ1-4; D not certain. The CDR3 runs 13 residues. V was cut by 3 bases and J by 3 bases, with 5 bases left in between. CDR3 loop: CASSFGANEKLFF. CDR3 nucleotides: TGTGCCAGCAGTTTCGGGGCTAATGAAAAACTGTTTTTT.

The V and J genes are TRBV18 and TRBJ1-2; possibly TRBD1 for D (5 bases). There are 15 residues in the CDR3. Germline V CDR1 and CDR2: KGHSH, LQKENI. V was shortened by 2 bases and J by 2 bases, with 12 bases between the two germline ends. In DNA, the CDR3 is TGTGCCAGCTCACCATTGCCAGGGTTGAACTATGGCTACACCTTC. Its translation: CASSPLPGLNYGYTF.

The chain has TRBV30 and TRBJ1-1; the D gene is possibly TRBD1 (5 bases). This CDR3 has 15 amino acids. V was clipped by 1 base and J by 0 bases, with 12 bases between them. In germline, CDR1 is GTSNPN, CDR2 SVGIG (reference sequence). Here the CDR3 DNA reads TGTGCCTGGAGTGCCCGGGCAGGGATGAACACTGAAGCTTTCTTT. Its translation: CAWSARAGMNTEAFF. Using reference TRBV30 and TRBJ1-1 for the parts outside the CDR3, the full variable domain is SQTIHQWPATLVQPVGSPLSLECTVEGTSNPNLYWYRQAAGRGLQLLFYSVGIGQISSEVPQNLSASRPQDRQFILSSKKLLLSDSGFYLCAWSARAGMNTEAFFGQGTRLTVV.

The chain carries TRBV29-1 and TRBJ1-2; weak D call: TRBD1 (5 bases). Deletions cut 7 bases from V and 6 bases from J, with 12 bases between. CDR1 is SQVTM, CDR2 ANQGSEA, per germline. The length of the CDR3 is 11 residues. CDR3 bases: TGCAGCGGGGGGGAAGGGGATGGCTACACCTTC. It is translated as CSGGEGDGYTF.

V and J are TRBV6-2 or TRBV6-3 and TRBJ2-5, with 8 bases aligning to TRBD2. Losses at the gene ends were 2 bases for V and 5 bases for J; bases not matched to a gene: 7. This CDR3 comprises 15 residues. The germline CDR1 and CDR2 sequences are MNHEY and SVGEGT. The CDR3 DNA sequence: TGTGCCAGCAGTTACCTAGGACTAGCCCGGGAGACCCAGTACTTC. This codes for CASSYLGLARETQYF.

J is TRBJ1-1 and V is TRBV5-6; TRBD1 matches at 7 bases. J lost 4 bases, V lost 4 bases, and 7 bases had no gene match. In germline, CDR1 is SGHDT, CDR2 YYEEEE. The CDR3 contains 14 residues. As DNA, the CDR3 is TGTGCCAGCAGCCCCAGACAGGGTGTCACTGAAGCTTTCTTT. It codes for CASSPRQGVTEAFF.

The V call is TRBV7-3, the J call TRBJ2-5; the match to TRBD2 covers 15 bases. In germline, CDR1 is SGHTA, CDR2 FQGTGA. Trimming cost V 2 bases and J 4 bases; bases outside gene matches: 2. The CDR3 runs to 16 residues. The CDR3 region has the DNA TGTGCCAGCAGCTTAGGACTAGCGGGAGGGCTAGAGACCCAGTACTTC. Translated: CASSLGLAGGLETQYF.

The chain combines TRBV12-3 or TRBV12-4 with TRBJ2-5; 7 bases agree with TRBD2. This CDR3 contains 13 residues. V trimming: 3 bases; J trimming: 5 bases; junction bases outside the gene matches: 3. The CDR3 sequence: CASSFLGGETQYF. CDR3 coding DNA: TGTGCCAGCAGTTTTCTGGGAGGGGAGACCCAGTACTTC.

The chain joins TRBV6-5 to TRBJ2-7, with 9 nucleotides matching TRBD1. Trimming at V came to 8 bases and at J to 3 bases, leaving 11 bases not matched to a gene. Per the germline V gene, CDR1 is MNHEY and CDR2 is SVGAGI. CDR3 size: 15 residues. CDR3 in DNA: TGTGCCAGCCACCCGGGACAGGGTATTAACTACGAGCAGTACTTC. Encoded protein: CASHPGQGINYEQYF.

The CDR3 spells CASRGLKGGTIYF. CDR3 nucleotides: TGTGCCAGCAGAGGACTCAAGGGAGGCACCATATATTTT. This chain links TRBV6-5 with TRBJ1-3; D is undetermined. Germline loops: CDR1 MNHEY, CDR2 SVGAGI. This CDR3 spans 13 amino acids. V was clipped by 6 bases and J by 9 bases, with 15 bases between them.

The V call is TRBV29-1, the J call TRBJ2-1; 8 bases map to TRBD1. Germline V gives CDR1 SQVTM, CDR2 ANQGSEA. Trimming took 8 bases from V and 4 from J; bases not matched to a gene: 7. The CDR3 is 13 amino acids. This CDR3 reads CSFFRGPYNEQFF. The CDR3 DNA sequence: TGCAGCTTTTTCAGGGGGCCGTACAATGAGCAGTTCTTC.

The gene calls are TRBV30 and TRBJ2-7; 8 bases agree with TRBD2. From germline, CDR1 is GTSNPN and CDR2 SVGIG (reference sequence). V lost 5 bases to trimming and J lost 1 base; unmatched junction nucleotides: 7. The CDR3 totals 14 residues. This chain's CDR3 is CAWAKTSASYEQYF. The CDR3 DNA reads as TGTGCCTGGGCGAAGACTAGCGCGTCCTACGAGCAGTACTTC. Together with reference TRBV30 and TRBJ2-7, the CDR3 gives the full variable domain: SQTIHQWPATLVQPVGSPLSLECTVEGTSNPNLYWYRQAAGRGLQLLFYSVGIGQISSEVPQNLSASRPQDRQFILSSKKLLLSDSGFYLCAWAKTSASYEQYFGPGTRLTVT.